Listed below are T cell receptor beta chains from one sample, sequenced in a study of shared clonotypes between healthy human individuals. The table came from immunoSEQ multiplex PCR; TCRdb's copy has only in-frame clones and leaves some out. The sample lists under 650,000 clones; about 96% were seen once. The sample consisted of naive CD4+ T cells sorted from blood. These receptors all come from a woman aged 25 to 39 in good health. Each CDR3 is given with its conserved first and last residue. Fields, in order: J gene, D gene, V gene, clone size, CDR3 DNA, CDR3 protein. A D gene is named only where the DNA matches it firmly. Clone size is shown for a subset of rows, as once, few, many or a class of expanded clone.

TRBJ2-7 TRBD1 TRBV15 NA TGTGCCACCAGCAGATCCGGGACAGGCTTATCCTACGAGCAGTACTTC CATSRSGTGLSYEQYF
TRBJ1-3 TRBD1 TRBV28 NA TGTGCCAGCAGTTCAGGGGGCACTGGAAACACCATATATTTT CASSSGGTGNTIYF
TRBJ2-1 NA TRBV7-2 NA TGTGCCAGCAGCTTAGATCCGGAGTCTGAGCAGTTCTTC CASSLDPESEQFF
TRBJ1-1 NA TRBV27 NA TGTGCCAGCAGCTATCGTCCAGGGTGGCCTTCGTCTGTCGGTTATGAAGCTTTCTTT CASSYRPGWPSSVGYEAFF
TRBJ2-7 NA TRBV5-1 NA TGCGCCAGCAAAAAGGGTAGCGGTGGCAACGAGCAGTACTTC CASKKGSGGNEQYF
TRBJ1-2 TRBD1 TRBV10-3 NA TGTGCCATCAGTGAGTCGACAGGGGATGGCTACACCTTC CAISESTGDGYTF
TRBJ2-7 TRBD2 TRBV19 NA TGTGCCAGTAGTATTTCCCGGGCGGGAGGGGCCTACGAGCAGTACTTC CASSISRAGGAYEQYF
TRBJ2-3 NA TRBV30 NA TGTGCCTGGAGTCTTGGGGGAACTAGCACAGATACGCAGTATTTT CAWSLGGTSTDTQYF
TRBJ2-1 TRBD2 TRBV7-9 NA TGTGCCAGCAGCCTAGGACTAGCGGGAGGGTACCCACGTTATGAGCAGTTCTTC CASSLGLAGGYPRYEQFF
TRBJ1-1 NA TRBV6-5 NA TGTGCCAGCAGTTACCCTCGGACTGAGGAAGCTTTCTTT CASSYPRTEEAFF
TRBJ1-3 NA TRBV6-1 NA TGTGCCAGCAGTGAAGGTTGGGGACCTCTGGAAGGAAACACCATATATTTT CASSEGWGPLEGNTIYF
TRBJ2-5 TRBD2 TRBV27 NA TGTGCCAGCAGTTTAACAGCGGGAGTCATAAGAGAGCAGTACTTC CASSLTAGVIREQYF
TRBJ2-2 TRBD2 TRBV27 NA TGTGCCAGCAGTTTGCGCGGGAGGGCCAACGGGGAGCTGTTTTTT CASSLRGRANGELFF
TRBJ2-1 NA TRBV21-1 NA TGTGCCAGCAGCAGAGAACGGGAGAGCTCCTACAATGAGCAGTTCTTC CASSRERESSYNEQFF
TRBJ1-5 NA TRBV29-1 NA TGCAGCGTGGGGGACGTCGCCAATCAGCCCCAGCATTTT CSVGDVANQPQHF
TRBJ2-1 TRBD2 TRBV28 NA TGTGCCAGCAGCAACCAATTGGGACTAGCGGGGGCCAATGAGCAGTTCTTC CASSNQLGLAGANEQFF
TRBJ1-2 NA TRBV16 NA TGTGCCAGCAGCCAATTACTCTTTGGCCAGACCAATGGCTACACCTTC CASSQLLFGQTNGYTF
TRBJ1-5 NA TRBV6-6 NA TGTGCCAGCAGTTACTCGGGGGGGTTGGGGCAGCCCCAGCATTTT CASSYSGGLGQPQHF
TRBJ2-7 TRBD2 TRBV5-1 NA TGCGCCAGCAGCACACCCGGACTAGCGGGAGCCCCCTACGAGCAGTACTTC CASSTPGLAGAPYEQYF
TRBJ2-7 NA TRBV25-1 NA TGTGCCAGCAGTGAACCGCTCGGGTCGGCGGGAAGGCTCGAGCAGTACTTC CASSEPLGSAGRLEQYF
TRBJ2-7 NA TRBV28 once TGTGCCAGCCTGACGGAGTCCTCCTACGAGCAGTACTTC CASLTESSYEQYF
TRBJ2-7 TRBD1 TRBV5-4 NA TGTGCCAGCAGCTCCGGGACAGGGGCCTACGAGCAGTACTTC CASSSGTGAYEQYF
TRBJ2-7 TRBD2 TRBV29-1 NA TGCAGCGTCGAGCGGGAGGGCCCCCGCGAGCAGTACTTC CSVEREGPREQYF
TRBJ2-7 NA TRBV4-1 NA TGCGCCAGCAGCCAAGATTGGAGGTACGAGCAGTACTTC CASSQDWRYEQYF
TRBJ1-4 NA TRBV7-6 NA TGTGCCAGCAGCTTTTCATTTAATGAAAAACTGTTTTTT CASSFSFNEKLFF
TRBJ2-7 NA TRBV6-5 NA TGTGCCAGCAGAACCGGGCAAATAATTGGGGAGCAGTACTTC CASRTGQIIGEQYF
TRBJ2-3 TRBD2 TRBV5-4 NA TGTGCCAGCAGCCCGGGGCGGGAGAAGAATACGCAGTATTTT CASSPGREKNTQYF
TRBJ2-7 TRBD1 TRBV6-5 NA TGTGCCAGCAGTATAGACAGGGGGCGTACCTACGAGCAGTACTTC CASSIDRGRTYEQYF
TRBJ2-7 TRBD2 TRBV25-1 NA TGTGCCAGCAGTGAAACTTGGGGAATGCTAGCGGGAGGGCCTAAGTACTTC CASSETWGMLAGGPKYF
TRBJ2-2 NA TRBV4-2 NA TGTGCCAGCAGCCAAGATTGGATGGGCCTGAACACCGGGGAGCTGTTTTTT CASSQDWMGLNTGELFF
TRBJ2-7 TRBD1 TRBV27 NA TGTGCCAGCAGTATTTCCGGGACAGGGGCAATGGAGCAGTACTTC CASSISGTGAMEQYF
TRBJ2-2 TRBD1 TRBV18 NA TGTGCCAGCTCACCAGACAGGGGGAAGGCCGGGGAGCTGTTTTTT CASSPDRGKAGELFF
TRBJ1-2 NA TRBV6-5 NA TGTGCCAGCAGTTCTTCCGGGCAACACCGTGGCTACACCTTC CASSSSGQHRGYTF
TRBJ2-3 TRBD2 TRBV30 NA TGTGCCTGGGTCTCGGGGGGTATTAGCACAGATACGCAGTATTTT CAWVSGGISTDTQYF
TRBJ1-6 NA TRBV28 NA TGTGCCAGCCTAGAGAGTGTGGGTTCACCCCTCCACTTT CASLESVGSPLHF
TRBJ1-5 NA TRBV6-5 NA TGTGCCAGCAGCCTCGGGGGGCTGGGCAATCAGCCCCAGCATTTT CASSLGGLGNQPQHF
TRBJ2-7 NA TRBV10-3 NA TGTGCCATCAGTGAGTCCTCCTACGAGCAGTACTTC CAISESSYEQYF
TRBJ1-1 NA TRBV5-1 NA TGCGCCAGCAGCTTGGATGGAACGAACACTGAAGCTTTCTTT CASSLDGTNTEAFF
TRBJ2-3 NA TRBV6-5 NA TGTGCCAGCAGTTACGCGGCTAGCGGCACAGATACGCAGTATTTT CASSYAASGTDTQYF
TRBJ2-7 TRBD2 TRBV10-1 NA TGCGCCAGCAGTGAGTCCCTACTGACTAGCAGCTACGAGCAGTACTTC CASSESLLTSSYEQYF
TRBJ2-2 TRBD2 TRBV27 NA TGTGCCAGCAGACTAAACCGCCAAGCGGGAGGGCCCCCTTGGTCTGACACCGGGGAGCTGTTTTTT CASRLNRQAGGPPWSDTGELFF
TRBJ2-2 TRBD2 TRBV5-1 NA TGCGCCAGCAGCCCCGTGGCGGGAGGACACACCGGGGAGCTGTTTTTT CASSPVAGGHTGELFF
TRBJ2-5 NA TRBV28 once TGTGCCAGCAGTTTCGGCGCAGTCCAAGAGACCCAGTACTTC CASSFGAVQETQYF
TRBJ2-6 NA TRBV4-1 NA TGCGCCAGCAGCCAAGTTTCGCGGCAGGCCTCTGGGGCCAACGTCCTGACTTTC CASSQVSRQASGANVLTF
TRBJ1-6 NA TRBV28 NA TGTGCCAGCAGGCGAACTAGATATAATTCACCCCTCCACTTT CASRRTRYNSPLHF
TRBJ2-5 TRBD2 TRBV6-5 NA TGTGCCAGCAGTTACTCGACTAGGCGGGGGCAAGAGACCCAGTACTTC CASSYSTRRGQETQYF
TRBJ2-5 NA TRBV7-6 NA TGTGCCAGCAGCGCAACAGGGTTTGTGGAGACCCAGTACTTC CASSATGFVETQYF
TRBJ2-7 NA TRBV7-9 few TGTGCCAGCAGCTTAGCTCGGGACAAAGGAACCTACGAGCAGTACTTC CASSLARDKGTYEQYF